This T cell receptor beta chain was captured by sequencing in a study of blood T cell repertoires in COVID-19. This CDR3 spans 14 amino acids. Trimming pared 7 bases from V and 4 bases from J, leaving 15 bases between. Germline V CDR1 and CDR2: MNHEY, SVGAGI. Data came from immunoSEQ multiplex PCR; TCRdb stores just in-frame clones and leaves some out. The sample lists about 150,000 clones, around 80% occurring once. The V call is TRBV6-5, the J call TRBJ2-3; maybe TRBD2 (7 bases). Sequenced: peripheral blood. This TCR was sampled from a woman aged 50 to 60 in a cohort sampled during active or convalescent COVID-19. The CDR3 sequence is CASTRGAEADTQYF. The CDR3 DNA reads TGTGCCAGCACTCGGGGGGCCGAGGCAGATACGCAGTATTTT.